This entry is about one T cell receptor beta chain. This sample stems from a study of T cell repertoires in cytomegalovirus infection. The CDR3 length is 16 residues. V gave up 2 bases and J gave up 1 base; unmatched junction bases: 3. The germline V gene has CDR1 SEHNR and CDR2 FQNEAQ (reference sequence). MiXCR, run by TCRdb on the reads, gives a single entry per CDR3 protein. The table shows some 180,000 distinct CDR3 sequences, with roughly 17% occurring only once. The sample taken for sequencing was CD8+ T cells from PBMCs. The chain carries TRBV7-9 and TRBJ2-2; 8 bases map to TRBD2. This TCR came from a human donor in good health (CMV status not recorded). Some clones in this sample may be carry-over from other donors' samples. The chain's CDR3 is CASSLPGLVNTGELFF. DNA of the CDR3: TGTGCCAGCAGCTTACCGGGACTAGTGAACACCGGGGAGCTGTTTTTT.